The 19 T cell receptor beta chains in this list originate from one sample, sequenced in a study of cytomegalovirus exposure and HLA in healthy donors (dated 2017 in TCRdb). Receptors were amplified or captured by the immunoSEQ multiplex PCR assay. For the multiplex PCR, a mixture combining 60 forward primers for TCR Vbeta segments and 13 reverse primers for TCR Jbeta segments was used. In TCRdb, the immuneACCESS table is reduced to in-frame sequences with V and J assigned. These tables do not hold every clone; where another copy was compared, an unresolved V gene accounts for under half, and the others remain unexplained. Present in this sample are more than 100,000 clones, 66% of which were seen just once. The ten largest clones add up to under 3.5% of the sample. The sequenced sample consisted of PBMCs. The receptor source for this set is a woman between 45 and 60 years old in good health and CMV-seronegative.

This clone has a single count. The V call is TRBV28, the J call TRBJ1-2; D is undetermined. Germline values: CDR1 MDHEN, CDR2 SYDVKM. V dropped 3 bases and J dropped 3 bases, with 5 bases sitting between them. This CDR3 is 12 amino acids long. The CDR3: CASSFLYYGYTF. The CDR3 DNA sequence: TGTGCCAGCAGTTTCCTCTACTATGGCTACACCTTC.

This clone was seen only a few times. The J gene is TRBJ1-5, the V gene TRBV30, with D maybe TRBD1 (5 bases). CDR1 GTSNPN and CDR2 SVGIG come from the germline V gene (reference sequence). The CDR3 runs 13 residues. Trimming removed 5 bases from V and 7 bases from J, with 15 bases in between. This chain's CDR3 is CAWGGGPGQPQHF. DNA of the CDR3: TGTGCCTGGGGGGGAGGGCCAGGGCAGCCCCAGCATTTT.

This sequence joins TRBV5-1 and TRBJ2-1, with 10 bases identical to TRBD2. The CDR3 is made up of 18 amino acids. Looked up from germline, CDR1 is SGHRS and CDR2 is YFSETQ. V dropped 1 base and J dropped 5; count of bases not matched to a gene: 12. CDR3 in amino acids: CASSLILAGSAWDNEQFF. The CDR3 DNA sequence: TGCGCCAGCAGCTTGATACTAGCGGGATCAGCATGGGACAATGAGCAGTTCTTC.

This chain uses TRBV5-1 with TRBJ2-1; D is perhaps TRBD2 (5 bases). Germline assignment: CDR1 SGHRS and CDR2 YFSETQ. V was clipped by 0 bases and J by 1 base, with 8 bases between them. The CDR3 length is 15 residues. The CDR3, as DNA: TGCGCCAGCAGCTTGGCGAGGGCTTCCTACAATGAGCAGTTCTTC. Amino acid sequence: CASSLARASYNEQFF.

The rearrangement joins TRBV5-1 to TRBJ2-5, with D perhaps matching TRBD1 (6 bases). Germline V CDR1 and CDR2: SGHRS, YFSETQ. The CDR3 consists of 15 residues. The V and J ends lost 3 bases and 5 bases respectively, with 17 bases between them. The CDR3 DNA reads TGCGCCAGCAGCTCCATGACTACCCAGGGGGAGACCCAGTACTTC. It is translated as CASSSMTTQGETQYF.

V is TRBV7-2 and J is TRBJ2-5; TRBD1 aligns across 9 bases. CDR1 is SGHTA and CDR2 is FQGNSA in the germline V gene. CDR3 length: 15 residues. With 5 bases clipped from V and 3 bases from J, the junction kept 7 bases outside the gene matches. This CDR3 is CASSRSTGGEETQYF. Here the CDR3 DNA reads TGTGCCAGCAGCCGGTCGACAGGGGGAGAAGAGACCCAGTACTTC.

The chain recombines TRBV12-5 with TRBJ2-7; 11 positions match TRBD2. Losses at the gene ends were 7 bases for V and 6 bases for J; bases not matched to a gene: 14. The CDR3 totals 16 residues. From germline, CDR1 is LGHNT and CDR2 FRNRAP. The CDR3 DNA is TGTGCTAGTGCTAATAGCGGGAGGGCCCTTGGGAGCGAGCAGTACTTC. Its protein is CASANSGRALGSEQYF.

V usage is TRBV25-1 and J usage is TRBJ2-1; D perhaps matches TRBD2 (6 bases). The CDR3 consists of 16 residues. Germline V gives CDR1 MGHDK, CDR2 SYGVNS. V was clipped by 0 bases and J by 2 bases, with 11 bases between them. The CDR3 DNA is TGTGCCAGCAGTGAATATTCGGGAGTCGCCTACAATGAGCAGTTCTTC. This encodes CASSEYSGVAYNEQFF.

This clone has a single count. The chain uses TRBV5-1 and TRBJ2-5; 8 nucleotides align to TRBD2. The V and J ends lost 3 bases and 4 bases, in that order; junction bases with no gene match: 14. The CDR3 is 17 amino acids. Germline V CDR1 and CDR2: SGHRS, YFSETQ. The CDR3 region has the DNA TGCGCCAGCAGCTCCCGGCCAGCGGGGGATGGGGGAGAGACCCAGTACTTC. Residues: CASSSRPAGDGGETQYF.

This sequence joins TRBV4-2 and TRBJ2-6; 9 bases align to TRBD1. After removal of 2 bases from V and 2 bases from J, the junction contained 7 bases not matched to a gene. Germline lookup yields CDR1 LGHNA and CDR2 YNFKEQ. The CDR3 is made up of 18 amino acids. In nucleotides, the CDR3 is TGTGCCAGCAGCCAACCCTGGGGACAGGGTACTGGGGCCAACGTCCTGACTTTC. Its translation: CASSQPWGQGTGANVLTF.

CDR3 protein: CASSLGGTSDQPQHF. Written as DNA, the CDR3 is TGTGCCAGCAGCTTGGGAGGGACATCGGATCAGCCCCAGCATTTT. V is TRBV5-4 and J is TRBJ1-5; D may be TRBD1 (6 bases). This CDR3 has 15 residues. CDR1 and CDR2 (germline): SGHNT, YYREEE (reference sequence). Trimming stripped 0 bases from V and 5 bases from J, with 12 bases between.

The chain couples TRBV7-8 to TRBJ2-1; 12 bases agree with TRBD2. Germline loops: CDR1 SGHVS, CDR2 FQNEAQ. The CDR3 totals 15 residues. V was pared by 5 bases and J by 9 bases, with 8 bases of the junction left unmatched. CDR3 region: CASSPRLAGEAEQFF. CDR3 DNA sequence: TGTGCCAGCAGCCCCCGACTAGCGGGGGAGGCTGAGCAGTTCTTC.

This clone was counted a few times. The chain employs TRBV18 and TRBJ1-1; no firm D call. Germline V CDR1 and CDR2: KGHSH, LQKENI. Between the trimmed V and J ends, which lost 1 base and 6 bases, there was a span of 12 bases. The length of the CDR3 is 14 residues. The CDR3 nucleotides read TGTGCCAGCTCACCACTTGGTAACAGTCCTGAAGCTTTCTTT. It codes for CASSPLGNSPEAFF.

Only a few counts were recorded for this clone. The genes are TRBV5-1 and TRBJ2-5, with D possibly TRBD1 on 6 matching bases. Germline V gene sequence: CDR1 SGHRS, CDR2 YFSETQ. The V gene lost 4 bases and the J gene lost 1 base, with 14 bases spanning the gap. There are 15 residues in the CDR3. CDR3 sequence: CASSRGGSGQETQYF. The CDR3, as DNA: TGCGCCAGCAGCCGAGGGGGTTCGGGCCAAGAGACCCAGTACTTC.

The rearrangement joins TRBV11-2 to TRBJ1-1; tentative D call: TRBD1 (5 bases). The V gene lost 5 bases and the J gene lost 3 bases, with 10 bases spanning the gap. This CDR3 region has 13 residues. CDR1 and CDR2 (germline): SGHAT, FQNNGV. The CDR3 region is CASSRGGDTEAFF. The CDR3 coding sequence is TGTGCCAGCAGCCGCGGGGGGGACACTGAAGCTTTCTTT.

On this clone itself: The germline gene is not matched at one end of the junction; a read error may be the cause. This sample also contains other DNA sequences that code for the same CDR3. The V call is TRBV5-1, the J call TRBJ1-1; possibly TRBD1 for D (5 bases). The CDR3 is made up of 15 amino acids. Germline lookup yields CDR1 SGHRS and CDR2 YFSETQ. CDR3 in amino acids: CASSLQGWGPTEAFF. The CDR3 DNA sequence: TGCGCCAGCAGCTTGCAGGGTTGGGGTCCCACTGAAGCCTTCTTT.

The V call is TRBV6-5, the J call TRBJ2-1; no clear D. The length of the CDR3 is 14 residues. V dropped 7 bases and J dropped 0 bases, with 10 bases sitting between them. The germline V gene has CDR1 MNHEY and CDR2 SVGAGI. Written as DNA, the CDR3 is TGTGCCAGCAACTCGAGAAGCTCCTACAATGAGCAGTTCTTC. It encodes CASNSRSSYNEQFF.

This chain connects TRBV18 to TRBJ2-5, with D possibly TRBD2 on 6 matching bases. Trimming pared 0 bases from V and 2 bases from J, leaving 10 bases between. The CDR3 is 15 amino acids. CDR1 and CDR2 from the germline V gene are KGHSH and LQKENI. The CDR3 region is CASSPPEGLQETQYF. CDR3 nucleotide sequence: TGTGCCAGCTCACCACCGGAGGGCCTACAAGAGACCCAGTACTTC.

The chain employs TRBV5-1 and TRBJ1-4; TRBD1 matches at 11 bases. CDR1 SGHRS and CDR2 YFSETQ come from the germline V gene. This CDR3 comprises 18 residues. V trimming: 0 bases; J trimming: 0 bases; junction bases outside the gene matches: 4. CDR3 in amino acids: CASSLAPGQGATNEKLFF. Written as DNA, the CDR3 is TGCGCCAGCAGCTTGGCCCCGGGACAGGGGGCAACTAATGAAAAACTGTTTTTT.